A selection of T cell receptor beta chains follows, all from one sample in a study of regulatory T cells in long-lasting Graves disease. TCRdb reanalysed the multiplex PCR reads using MiXCR and keeps one entry per CDR3 protein. Of about 340,000 distinct CDR3 sequences in the sample, roughly 21% were seen once. Sequenced material: peripheral blood mononuclear cells (PBMCs), taken when the disease was refractory, from a patient treated with antithyroid drugs. These receptors were taken from a female donor with Graves disease. Each CDR3 is given with its conserved first and last residue. D genes are given only for firm matches. The listing skips clone size in some rows; elsewhere it reads once, few, many or a size class.

size: NA
J: TRBJ2-7
V: TRBV5-1
length: 14
D: NA
CDR3: CASSLPTNTHEQYF
DNA: TGCGCCAGCAGCTTACCGACAAATACCCACGAGCAGTACTTC

size: NA
J: TRBJ2-7
V: TRBV18
length: 16
D: NA
CDR3: CASSRVAGAWGPEQYF
DNA: TGTGCCAGCTCGCGAGTTGCGGGGGCCTGGGGGCCCGAGCAGTACTTC

size: NA
J: TRBJ2-1
V: TRBV5-1
length: 13
D: TRBD2
CDR3: CASSFAGGGEQFF
DNA: TGCGCCAGCAGCTTTGCGGGAGGGGGGGAGCAGTTCTTC

size: many
J: TRBJ1-6
V: TRBV7-2
length: 14
D: TRBD1
CDR3: CASSYDRVFSPLHF
DNA: TGTGCCAGCAGCTATGACAGGGTATTTTCACCCCTCCACTTT

size: many
J: TRBJ2-1
V: TRBV7-2
length: 13
D: TRBD2
CDR3: CASRGGTASEQFF
DNA: TGTGCCAGCAGGGGGGGGACCGCCAGTGAGCAGTTCTTC

size: few
J: TRBJ2-7
V: TRBV20-1
length: 13
D: NA
CDR3: CSASHDLVYEQYF
DNA: TGCAGTGCTAGTCATGACCTCGTCTACGAGCAGTACTTC

size: few
J: TRBJ2-4
V: TRBV24-1
length: 13
D: NA
CDR3: CATGSGAKNIQYF
DNA: TGTGCCACCGGGAGTGGAGCCAAAAACATTCAGTACTTC

size: few
J: TRBJ1-6
V: TRBV20-1
length: 14
D: NA
CDR3: CSARDLGEGSPLHF
DNA: TGCAGTGCTCGGGACCTTGGGGAAGGTTCACCCCTCCACTTT

size: few
J: TRBJ1-1
V: TRBV5-1
length: 14
D: TRBD1
CDR3: CASSWDRAVNEAFF
DNA: TGCGCCAGCAGCTGGGACAGGGCAGTGAATGAAGCTTTCTTT

size: many
J: TRBJ1-4
V: TRBV12-3/TRBV12-4
length: 14
D: TRBD1
CDR3: CASRWGTGNEKLFF
DNA: TGTGCCAGCAGATGGGGGACAGGGAATGAAAAACTGTTTTTT

size: few
J: TRBJ2-4
V: TRBV3-1
length: 16
D: TRBD2
CDR3: CASSSPLGGFKNIQYF
DNA: TGTGCCAGCAGCTCACCTTTGGGGGGGTTCAAAAACATTCAGTACTTC

size: NA
J: TRBJ1-4
V: TRBV20-1
length: 15
D: TRBD1
CDR3: CSAYPGTGAWEKLFF
DNA: TGCAGTGCATACCCCGGGACAGGGGCGTGGGAAAAACTGTTTTTT

size: few
J: TRBJ2-7
V: TRBV20-1
length: 19
D: TRBD2
CDR3: CSARADRRAGYFLSYEQYF
DNA: TGCAGTGCTAGAGCCGATAGGCGAGCGGGATACTTCCTCTCCTACGAGCAGTACTTC

size: NA
J: TRBJ2-7
V: TRBV5-4
length: 15
D: NA
CDR3: CASSLGGLPGYEQYF
DNA: TGTGCCAGCAGCTTGGGTGGACTCCCCGGCTACGAGCAGTACTTC

size: many
J: TRBJ1-5
V: TRBV7-9
length: 13
D: NA
CDR3: CASSFQGDQPQHF
DNA: TGTGCCAGCAGCTTCCAGGGTGATCAGCCCCAGCATTTT

size: many
J: TRBJ1-5
V: TRBV29-1
length: 13
D: NA
CDR3: CSATDSSNQPQHF
DNA: TGCAGCGCCACCGACAGTAGCAATCAGCCCCAGCATTTT

size: NA
J: TRBJ1-2
V: TRBV28
length: 14
D: NA
CDR3: CASSAPRRVYGYTF
DNA: TGTGCCAGCAGTGCGCCCAGGAGAGTCTATGGCTACACCTTC

size: many
J: TRBJ1-2
V: TRBV12-3/TRBV12-4
length: 15
D: NA
CDR3: CASSFRRGALGGYTF
DNA: TGTGCCAGCAGTTTCCGTAGGGGGGCTTTAGGTGGCTACACCTTC

size: many
J: TRBJ2-7
V: TRBV7-2
length: 17
D: TRBD1
CDR3: CASSLADHRGVQYEQYF
DNA: TGTGCCAGCAGCTTAGCGGACCACAGGGGAGTACAATACGAGCAGTACTTC

size: many
J: TRBJ2-7
V: TRBV28
length: 12
D: NA
CDR3: CASSPNHSEQYF
DNA: TGTGCCAGCAGTCCTAACCATAGCGAGCAGTACTTC

size: many
J: TRBJ1-5
V: TRBV12-3/TRBV12-4
length: 15
D: NA
CDR3: CASSLGEMGWQPQHF
DNA: TGTGCCAGCAGTTTAGGGGAGATGGGGTGGCAGCCCCAGCATTTT

size: once
J: TRBJ2-4
V: TRBV10-3
length: 15
D: TRBD2
CDR3: CVISGLAGGRDIQYF
DNA: TGTGTCATCAGTGGACTAGCGGGAGGGAGGGACATTCAGTACTTC

size: many
J: TRBJ1-2
V: TRBV5-1
length: 14
D: NA
CDR3: CASRPPGTPYGYTF
DNA: TGCGCCAGCAGGCCCCCGGGAACCCCTTATGGCTACACCTTC

size: NA
J: TRBJ1-5
V: TRBV28
length: 15
D: NA
CDR3: CASRSTGPMGQPQHF
DNA: TGTGCCAGCAGGTCGACAGGCCCTATGGGGCAGCCCCAGCATTTT

size: NA
J: TRBJ1-5
V: TRBV10-3
length: 16
D: NA
CDR3: CAISPVGGAFNQPQHF
DNA: TGTGCCATTTCCCCGGTGGGAGGGGCCTTTAATCAGCCCCAGCATTTT

size: NA
J: TRBJ2-1
V: TRBV7-9
length: 12
D: NA
CDR3: CASSLGDNEQFF
DNA: TGTGCCAGCAGCTTGGGGGACAATGAGCAGTTCTTC

size: NA
J: TRBJ2-2
V: TRBV6-2/TRBV6-3
length: 12
D: NA
CDR3: CASSYGVGELFF
DNA: TGTGCCAGCAGTTACGGGGTGGGGGAGCTGTTTTTT

size: NA
J: TRBJ2-5
V: TRBV6-2/TRBV6-3
length: 16
D: NA
CDR3: CASSYSSAVSQETQYF
DNA: TGTGCCAGCAGTTACTCGTCGGCAGTCAGCCAAGAGACCCAGTACTTC

size: few
J: TRBJ2-3
V: TRBV12-3/TRBV12-4
length: 13
D: NA
CDR3: CASTAGTPDTQYF
DNA: TGTGCCAGCACCGCTGGGACTCCAGATACGCAGTATTTT

size: few
J: TRBJ2-6
V: TRBV13
length: 15
D: NA
CDR3: CASSERTSGANVLTF
DNA: TGTGCCAGCAGCGAACGTACCTCTGGGGCCAACGTCCTGACTTTC

size: NA
J: TRBJ1-2
V: TRBV6-2/TRBV6-3
length: 15
D: TRBD1
CDR3: CASSDFPTGGNGYTF
DNA: TGTGCCAGCAGCGACTTCCCTACAGGGGGGAACGGCTACACCTTC

size: NA
J: TRBJ2-7
V: TRBV28
length: 14
D: NA
CDR3: CASSLLTGSSKRYF
DNA: TGTGCCAGCAGTTTATTGACGGGTTCCTCAAAGCGGTACTTC

size: many
J: TRBJ2-7
V: TRBV27
length: 15
D: TRBD2
CDR3: CASSPGTIGGWEQYF
DNA: TGTGCCAGCAGTCCCGGGACTATCGGGGGTTGGGAGCAGTACTTC

size: few
J: TRBJ2-7
V: TRBV6-2/TRBV6-3
length: 15
D: TRBD1
CDR3: CASSYGTASSYEQYF
DNA: TGTGCCAGCAGTTACGGGACAGCCAGCTCCTACGAGCAGTACTTC

size: many
J: TRBJ2-7
V: TRBV27
length: 14
D: NA
CDR3: CASSSRQNSYEQYF
DNA: TGTGCCAGCAGTTCGAGACAGAACTCCTACGAGCAGTACTTC

size: many
J: TRBJ2-7
V: TRBV28
length: 12
D: TRBD1
CDR3: CASSSDRYEQYF
DNA: TGTGCCAGCAGTTCGGACAGGTACGAGCAGTACTTC

size: NA
J: TRBJ2-2
V: TRBV5-1
length: 16
D: NA
CDR3: CASSLGSRPNTGELFF
DNA: TGCGCCAGCAGCTTGGGAAGTAGGCCGAACACCGGGGAGCTGTTTTTT

size: many
J: TRBJ1-1
V: TRBV7-3
length: 15
D: TRBD1
CDR3: CASSVRGQANTEAFF
DNA: TGTGCCAGCAGCGTACGGGGACAGGCGAACACTGAAGCTTTCTTT

size: many
J: TRBJ1-1
V: TRBV12-3/TRBV12-4
length: 12
D: NA
CDR3: CASSLLLAEAFF
DNA: TGTGCCAGCAGTTTGCTTCTCGCTGAAGCTTTCTTT

size: NA
J: TRBJ2-1
V: TRBV7-2
length: 13
D: TRBD1
CDR3: CASSRDSYNEQFF
DNA: TGTGCCAGCAGCCGGGACAGCTACAATGAGCAGTTCTTC

size: NA
J: TRBJ2-7
V: TRBV6-2/TRBV6-3
length: 15
D: TRBD1
CDR3: CASSVRDRGIGEQYF
DNA: TGTGCCAGCAGTGTCCGGGACAGGGGAATAGGCGAGCAGTACTTC

size: many
J: TRBJ2-5
V: TRBV28
length: 15
D: NA
CDR3: CASTLVGFGYETQYF
DNA: TGTGCCAGCACCCTTGTGGGGTTTGGGTATGAGACCCAGTACTTC

size: NA
J: TRBJ2-2
V: TRBV19
length: 11
D: NA
CDR3: CASGQSGELFF
DNA: TGTGCCAGCGGACAGTCCGGGGAGCTGTTTTTT

size: few
J: TRBJ1-4
V: TRBV30
length: 13
D: NA
CDR3: CAWNPFYNEKLFF
DNA: TGTGCCTGGAATCCGTTCTACAATGAAAAACTGTTTTTT

size: NA
J: TRBJ2-2
V: TRBV4-1
length: 19
D: TRBD2
CDR3: CASSQAALAGGLFTGELFF
DNA: TGCGCCAGCAGCCAAGCCGCACTAGCGGGGGGACTTTTCACCGGGGAGCTGTTTTTT

size: NA
J: TRBJ2-2
V: TRBV3-2
length: 16
D: NA
CDR3: CASSQERGPNTGELFF
DNA: TGTGCCAGCAGCCAAGAGCGGGGGCCGAACACCGGGGAGCTGTTTTTT

size: many
J: TRBJ2-5
V: TRBV7-2
length: 14
D: NA
CDR3: CASSLVIATETQYF
DNA: TGTGCCAGCAGCTTAGTAATAGCGACAGAGACCCAGTACTTC

size: few
J: TRBJ2-5
V: TRBV4-1
length: 17
D: NA
CDR3: CASSLRQVSTSQETQYF
DNA: TGCGCCAGCAGCCTTCGACAGGTCTCAACTTCCCAAGAGACCCAGTACTTC

size: NA
J: TRBJ2-2
V: TRBV29-1
length: 13
D: NA
CDR3: CSVELPGGGELFF
DNA: TGCAGCGTTGAACTACCGGGTGGCGGGGAGCTGTTTTTT

size: few
J: TRBJ2-6
V: TRBV5-6
length: 16
D: TRBD1
CDR3: CASSPGQISGANVLTF
DNA: TGTGCCAGCAGTCCGGGACAGATCTCTGGGGCCAACGTCCTGACTTTC

size: NA
J: TRBJ2-7
V: TRBV4-2
length: 12
D: NA
CDR3: CACSPSRDEQYF
DNA: TGTGCCTGCAGCCCATCTAGGGACGAGCAGTACTTC

size: NA
J: TRBJ1-1
V: TRBV20-1
length: 14
D: NA
CDR3: CSARLFQGNTEAFF
DNA: TGCAGTGCTAGGCTGTTCCAGGGGAACACTGAAGCTTTCTTT

size: few
J: TRBJ1-5
V: TRBV12-3/TRBV12-4
length: 13
D: NA
CDR3: CASSLAPNQPPHF
DNA: TGTGCCAGCAGTTTAGCCCCTAATCAGCCCCCGCATTTT

size: many
J: TRBJ1-2
V: TRBV7-9
length: 15
D: NA
CDR3: CASSAGLVGVDGYTF
DNA: TGTGCCAGCAGCGCCGGGCTTGTCGGGGTGGATGGCTACACCTTC

size: NA
J: TRBJ1-2
V: TRBV3-1
length: 14
D: TRBD1
CDR3: CASSRGQGLRGYTF
DNA: TGTGCCAGCAGCCGGGGACAGGGTCTACGGGGCTACACCTTC

size: NA
J: TRBJ2-1
V: TRBV15
length: 17
D: TRBD2
CDR3: CATSRSPGLAGDNEQFF
DNA: TGTGCCACCAGCAGATCACCGGGACTAGCGGGAGACAATGAGCAGTTCTTC

size: NA
J: TRBJ2-1
V: TRBV27
length: 13
D: TRBD2
CDR3: CASRGLAMNEQFF
DNA: TGTGCCAGCCGGGGACTAGCGATGAATGAGCAGTTCTTC

size: many
J: TRBJ1-1
V: TRBV7-8
length: 14
D: TRBD1
CDR3: CASSARGVSTEAFF
DNA: TGTGCCAGCAGCGCCAGGGGGGTGAGCACTGAAGCTTTCTTT

size: few
J: TRBJ1-5
V: TRBV6-5
length: 13
D: NA
CDR3: CASSYGINQPQHF
DNA: TGTGCCAGCAGTTACGGGATCAATCAGCCCCAGCATTTT

size: many
J: TRBJ2-5
V: TRBV12-3/TRBV12-4
length: 13
D: NA
CDR3: CASSSGSQETQYF
DNA: TGTGCCAGCAGTTCCGGTAGCCAAGAGACCCAGTACTTC